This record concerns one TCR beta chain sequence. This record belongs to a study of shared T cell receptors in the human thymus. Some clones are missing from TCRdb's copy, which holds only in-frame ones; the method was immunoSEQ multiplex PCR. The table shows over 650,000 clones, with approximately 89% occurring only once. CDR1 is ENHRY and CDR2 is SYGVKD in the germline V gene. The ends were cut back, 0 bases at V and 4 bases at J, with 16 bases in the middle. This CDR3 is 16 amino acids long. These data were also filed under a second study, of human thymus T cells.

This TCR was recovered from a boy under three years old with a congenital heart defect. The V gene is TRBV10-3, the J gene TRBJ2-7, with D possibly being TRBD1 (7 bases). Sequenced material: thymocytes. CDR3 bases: TGTGCCATCAGTGAGTCGTATGTTCCAGGGGGGTACGAGCAGTACTTC. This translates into CAISESYVPGGYEQYF.